This section outlines one T cell receptor beta chain sequence together with its context. Its antigen specificity is not known. Base qualities are missing; no much larger clone stands one base away. What this sample's time point label stands for: patch test 2, 6 weeks after DPC sensitization. In light of the paper, this sample's treatment or condition label describes: therapeutic diphenylcyclopropenone sensitization with weekly scalp DPC. At every patch-test visit, the blood draw took place before the patch test was put on. Patients were considered eligible if aged 18 to 70, diagnosed with alopecia and deemed suitable for DPC therapy, and patients were excluded if pregnant. Unfractionated whole blood was collected in Tempus Blood RNA tubes, and total RNA was extracted from that blood. The protocol used for the library was RACE. The data were produced on a NextSeq 500. During library preparation, unique molecular identifiers were attached to individual cDNA molecules so that TCRs could be counted in a quantitative, reproducible way. Each blood RNA sample was used to sequence both TCR alpha and TCR beta chains. Per the original workflow: A median of about 87,000 TCRs per sample was observed, with a range of about 23,224 to 690,600. V, J and CDR3 annotation of the TCR reads was carried out using the Decombinator software suite. For PS versus PT1 abundance plots, all samples were subsampled to the same number of TCRs (28,000). TCRs were defined as expanded if absent before sensitization and observed at least eight times at the 2-week time point. TCRdb reworked the public reads: Q25 trimming with fastp, MiXCR clone assembly, productive beta chains retained. Entries are consolidated by CDR3 protein sequence, retaining the most common genes and DNA. TCRdb's processing, not the authors' own work, is the source of the V and J calls. Present in this sample are 80,000 to 95,000 distinct CDR3 sequences, approximately 10% of which were seen just once. Roughly 2.2% of the sample is taken by the ten largest.

Trimming takes 2 bases from V and 4 bases from J, and the germline ends sit 6 bases apart. The CDR3 starts with the cysteine, ends with the phenylalanine, and has 13 residues. CDR3 DNA only is kept here, 39 bases in frame from base 1. The data originate from a study of human T cells and chemical hapten exposure (dated by TCRdb to the early 2020s). With regard to the full study: For sensitization, 2% DPC in acetone was applied to a roughly 2 cm by roughly 2 cm area of upper inner arm skin. Patients additionally received weekly therapeutic DPC doses to the scalp throughout the approximately 22-week study period. Patch testing was done on the upper back using Finn chambers containing 0.01% DPC, and results were scored after 6 days according to International Contact Dermatitis Research Group standards. Most of the patients in the cohort were female, and the cohort covered alopecia areata with under or over 50% scalp involvement, alopecia totalis and alopecia universalis. The libraries were sequenced as a pool, and the TCR yield per sample differed mostly because of small variations in library volumes within the pool. In alopecia patients, the study followed how the peripheral blood TCR repertoire changed in vivo over primary and secondary sensitization to diphenylcyclopropenone (DPC), a hapten. Patient blood was sampled pre-sensitization (week 0) and at 2, 6 and about 24 weeks after DPC sensitization. Twenty-nine alopecia patients provided blood for TCR sequencing at one to four time points (pre-sensitization, 2, 6 and 24 weeks). What the authors observed across the whole study: Repeated subsampling changed both the strength of the expansion versus patch-test correlation and the threshold at which that correlation became significant. DPC sensitization did not change the number of TCRs with a frequency above 1 in 1000, and there was no evidence of changes in global repertoire structure. All patients had alopecia, a presumed autoimmune disease, so their immune response might differ from that of healthy individuals. Significantly more large CDR3 similarity clusters were formed by expanded TCRs than by pre-sensitization or healthy control sets, consistent with antigen-driven responses. A positive correlation was found between the number of PT1 expanded TCRs and patch test score, with significance reached at thresholds 8, 16 and 32 but not 4.

The TCR comes from a man aged 35 to 55 with alopecia areata. Some clones in this sample may be carry-over from other donors' samples. The sequences come from whole blood, collected in connection with sensitization to the hapten diphenylcyclopropenone (DPC). This receptor chain uses TRBV12-3 or TRBV12-4 and TRBJ2-1, with the identity of the D gene unclear. The CDR3 corresponds to CASSLKGYNEQFF. The nucleotide sequence reads TGTGCCAGCAGTTTAAAGGGTTACAATGAGCAGTTCTTC.